A single sample is the source of the 4 T cell receptor beta chains below, sequenced in a study of blood T cell repertoires in COVID-19. Assay used: immunoSEQ multiplex PCR; TCRdb lists only in-frame clones, some missing. The sample contains about 160,000 clones, 82% of which appear only once. Input material: peripheral blood. These receptors were obtained from a woman older than 75 with active or convalescent COVID-19.

V is TRBV7-3 and J is TRBJ2-1; 11 nucleotides line up with TRBD2. The V gene's germline CDR1 is SGHTA and CDR2 FQGTGA. The CDR3 totals 15 residues. V trimming: 5 bases; J trimming: 6 bases; junction bases outside the gene matches: 6. This chain's CDR3 is CASSVAGGRSNEQFF. CDR3 nucleotides: TGTGCCAGCAGCGTAGCGGGAGGGCGCAGCAATGAGCAGTTCTTC.

The gene calls are TRBV18 and TRBJ2-7, with 9 bases that match TRBD2. Germline CDR1 is KGHSH and CDR2 is LQKENI. Trimming removed 2 bases from V and 1 base from J; junction bases left unmatched: 0. The CDR3 covers 14 residues. CDR3 sequence: CASSPTSGSYEQYF. CDR3 coding DNA: TGTGCCAGCTCACCAACTAGCGGGTCCTACGAGCAGTACTTC. Full variable domain (outside the CDR3, taken from reference TRBV18 and TRBJ2-7): NAGVMQNPRHLVRRRGQEARLRCSPMKGHSHVYWYRQLPEEGLKFMVYLQKENIIDESGMPKERFSAEFPKEGPSILRIQQVVRGDSAAYFCASSPTSGSYEQYFGPGTRLTVT.

The chain couples TRBV28 to TRBJ2-1; a possible D gene is TRBD2 (5 bases). V was cut by 6 bases and J by 10 bases, with 16 bases left in between. The CDR3 loop spans 13 amino acids. Germline V CDR1 and CDR2: MDHEN, SYDVKM. In DNA, the CDR3 is TGTGCCAGCAGCCTGGGAGCTCTCTTAGAGCAGTTCTTC. Its protein is CASSLGALLEQFF.

The V call is TRBV5-1, the J call TRBJ2-1, with D unclear. Germline values: CDR1 SGHRS, CDR2 YFSETQ. The CDR3 extends over 12 amino acids. Trimming removed 4 bases at V and 7 bases at J, with 9 bases between. The CDR3 nucleotides are TGCGCCAGCAGCCCCAACTGGAATGAGCAGTTCTTC. Protein product: CASSPNWNEQFF.